The 21 T cell receptor beta chains presented below share a single source sample, sequenced in a study of T-cell reconstitution after alpha-beta-depleted transplantation in children. Unique molecular identifiers were incorporated when the TCRbeta library was constructed. MiXCR, applied by TCRdb to the PCR reads, yields one record per CDR3 protein. This table holds about 300,000 distinct CDR3 sequences, around 10% found once. Here the sequenced sample was PBMCs, taken before TCRalphabeta/CD19-depleted stem cell transplant. The source of these receptors is a boy under two years old with acute myeloid leukemia, due to receive a stem cell transplant.

This clonotype appeared many times. This rearrangement joins TRBV11-2 to TRBJ1-2; D might be TRBD1 (6 bases). V was trimmed by 1 base and J by 5 bases, leaving 8 bases between them. Germline lookup yields CDR1 SGHAT and CDR2 FQNNGV. CDR3 length: 13 residues. CDR3 sequence (DNA): TGTGCCAGCAGCTTAGGACAGGCTTATGGCTACACCTTC. Translated, it gives CASSLGQAYGYTF.

This clonotype was seen ten or more times. The rearrangement uses TRBV2 and TRBJ2-4, with unresolved D. V lost 5 bases to trimming and J lost 2 bases, with 10 bases between them. Germline V gene data show CDR1 as SNHLY and CDR2 as FYNNEI. This CDR3 is built from 14 residues. The CDR3 reads CASSLRVTKNIQYF. CDR3 sequence (DNA): TGTGCCAGCAGTCTTCGGGTTACCAAAAACATTCAGTACTTC.

In this sample, this clonotype turned up many times. This sequence joins TRBV29-1 and TRBJ1-5; no reliable D call. The germline V and J ends were trimmed by 5 bases and 2 bases, with 7 bases remaining between them. CDR3 length: 12 amino acids. CDR1 is SQVTM, CDR2 ANQGSEA, per germline. The CDR3 coding sequence is TGCAGCGTTAAGGACGGCAATCAGCCCCAGCATTTT. Protein product: CSVKDGNQPQHF.

This clonotype was detected ten times or more. The V gene is TRBV7-2, the J gene TRBJ2-5; D not resolved. V was trimmed by 1 base and J by 6 bases, leaving 6 bases between them. Germline assignment: CDR1 SGHTA and CDR2 FQGNSA. The CDR3 consists of 12 residues. The CDR3 DNA reads as TGTGCCAGCAGCTTAGAAGGGAAGACCCAGTACTTC. It specifies CASSLEGKTQYF.

This clonotype came up many times. The chain combines TRBV7-6 with TRBJ2-7; TRBD1 matches 9 bases. Losses at the gene ends were 3 bases for V and 4 bases for J; bases not matched to a gene: 13. From germline, CDR1 is SGHVS and CDR2 FNYEAQ. This CDR3 is built from 17 residues. CDR3 sequence (DNA): TGTGCCAGCAGCTTCGGGGGACAGGGCGAGGTAATTTACGAGCAGTACTTC. Translating it yields CASSFGGQGEVIYEQYF.

This clonotype was observed many times. The chain links TRBV15 to TRBJ2-7, with a possible D match to TRBD1 (6 bases). The CDR3 sequence is 18 residues long. V lost 5 bases and J 4 bases, leaving 27 bases between the germline ends. The V gene's germline CDR1 is LNHNV and CDR2 YYDKDF (reference sequence). This CDR3 reads CATSDLGVKQGREYEQYF. CDR3 DNA sequence: TGTGCCACCAGCGACCTGGGGGTAAAACAGGGACGGGAATACGAGCAGTACTTC.

The chain has TRBV11-1 and TRBJ2-4; 7 bases line up with TRBD1. Germline V gene sequence: CDR1 SGHAT, CDR2 FQDESV (reference sequence). V shed 4 bases and J 3 bases; nucleotides not matched to a gene: 9. The CDR3 is made up of 16 amino acids. CDR3 in amino acids: CASSSPGGEGKNIQYF. The CDR3 DNA reads TGTGCCAGCAGCTCCCCAGGGGGAGAAGGCAAAAACATTCAGTACTTC.

This clonotype was detected ten times or more. The rearrangement links TRBV20-1 to TRBJ2-7; D is undetermined. The CDR3 sequence is 16 residues long. Trimming pared 0 bases from V and 2 bases from J, leaving 17 bases between. CDR1 and CDR2 from the germline V gene are DFQATT and SNEGSKA (reference sequence). The CDR3 nucleotides are TGCAGTGCTAGAGATCGTGCCTCCTCGATCGCCTACGAGCAGTACTTC. Residues: CSARDRASSIAYEQYF.

This clonotype has at least ten counts. The chain combines TRBV20-1 with TRBJ2-3, with D unresolved. The germline CDR1 and CDR2 sequences are DFQATT and SNEGSKA (reference sequence). CDR3 length equals 13 residues. V lost 2 bases and J 5 bases, leaving 11 bases between the germline ends. CDR3 loop: CSARRSGGDTQYF. The CDR3, as DNA: TGCAGTGCTAGAAGGTCAGGCGGAGATACGCAGTATTTT.

This clonotype was counted many times. The chain links TRBV29-1 to TRBJ1-4; D is undetermined. The V gene lost 5 bases and the J gene lost 6 bases, with 13 bases spanning the gap. The CDR3 is made up of 13 amino acids. Germline-derived CDR1 and CDR2 are SQVTM and ANQGSEA. The CDR3 loop reads CSVRVNGDEKLFF. In nucleotides, the CDR3 is TGCAGCGTTCGGGTAAACGGGGATGAAAAACTGTTTTTT.

This clonotype has a count of ten or more. The chain has TRBV20-1 and TRBJ2-4; perhaps TRBD2 as D (5 bases). The length of the CDR3 is 14 residues. Germline V gene sequence: CDR1 DFQATT, CDR2 SNEGSKA (reference sequence). The germline V and J ends were trimmed by 4 bases and 5 bases, with 15 bases remaining between them. The CDR3 here is CSATPPVLENIQYF. CDR3 sequence (DNA): TGCAGTGCTACCCCCCCAGTACTAGAAAACATTCAGTACTTC.

The sample holds many counts of this clonotype. This chain links TRBV4-2 with TRBJ2-3; 7 bases are a match to TRBD1. The length of the CDR3 is 16 residues. The trim removed 2 bases at V and 2 bases at J, leaving 7 bases unmatched. Germline CDR1 LGHNA, CDR2 YNFKEQ. The CDR3 nucleotides read TGTGCCAGCAGCCAAACCGGACAGGTTTACACAGATACGCAGTATTTT. Amino acids: CASSQTGQVYTDTQYF.

This clonotype appeared many times. The genes are TRBV6-5 and TRBJ2-2; D is unresolved. This CDR3 is 15 amino acids long. The ends were cut back, 0 bases at V and 6 bases at J, with 11 bases in the middle. Germline CDR1 reads MNHEY; CDR2 reads SVGAGI. The CDR3 bases are TGTGCCAGCAGTTACTCTTTTGGGGATCCCGGGGAGCTGTTTTTT. Protein sequence: CASSYSFGDPGELFF.

This clonotype appeared many times. The chain has TRBV27 and TRBJ2-2; 7 bases match TRBD1. Per the germline V gene, CDR1 is MNHEY and CDR2 is SMNVEV (reference sequence). This CDR3 contains 14 residues. With V trimmed by 6 bases and J by 1 base, 2 bases remained unmatched. CDR3 sequence reads: CASRTGMNTGELFF. CDR3 coding DNA: TGTGCCAGCAGGACAGGGATGAACACCGGGGAGCTGTTTTTT.

This clonotype occurred many times. The genes are TRBV20-1 and TRBJ2-1; TRBD2 agrees at 11 bases. CDR1 and CDR2 from the germline V gene are DFQATT and SNEGSKA (reference sequence). This CDR3 is built from 14 residues. Unmatched junction bases numbered 7, after V lost 5 bases and J lost 7 bases. CDR3 loop: CSARASGGWNEQFF. The DNA of the CDR3 is TGCAGTGCTCGCGCTAGCGGGGGGTGGAATGAGCAGTTCTTC.

In its sample, this clonotype was seen many times. The chain recombines TRBV5-6 with TRBJ2-4; D is possibly TRBD1 or TRBD2 (5 bases each). In germline, CDR1 is SGHDT, CDR2 YYEEEE. V dropped 1 base and J dropped 5 bases, with 10 bases sitting between them. CDR3 length: 14 residues. The CDR3 region is CASSLWGYQNIQYF. CDR3 in DNA: TGTGCCAGCAGCTTGTGGGGGTACCAAAACATTCAGTACTTC.

This clonotype was seen a handful of times. The chain uses TRBV7-6 and TRBJ1-2; D uncertain. Germline-derived CDR1 and CDR2 are SGHVS and FNYEAQ. CDR3 length equals 15 residues. V was clipped by 0 bases and J by 5 bases, with 13 bases between them. This CDR3 reads CASSLASTDLYGYTF. The CDR3 region has the DNA TGTGCCAGCAGCTTAGCTAGCACGGATCTTTATGGCTACACCTTC.

In this sample, this clonotype turned up many times. V and J are TRBV29-1 and TRBJ2-2; D not resolved. Germline CDR1 and CDR2: SQVTM and ANQGSEA. Trimming pared 4 bases from V and 4 bases from J, leaving 10 bases between. The CDR3 has 13 amino acids. The CDR3 sequence is CSVGLVGTGELFF. The CDR3 DNA reads TGCAGCGTTGGCCTCGTGGGCACCGGGGAGCTGTTTTTT.

In this sample, this clonotype turned up many times. The chain combines TRBV29-1 with TRBJ2-7; tentative D call: TRBD1 (5 bases). V lost 2 bases to trimming and J lost 2 bases, with 10 bases between them. CDR3 length equals 13 residues. CDR1 is SQVTM and CDR2 is ANQGSEA in the germline V gene. The CDR3 is CSVEQGAAYEQYF. The CDR3 nucleotides are TGCAGCGTTGAACAGGGTGCGGCCTACGAGCAGTACTTC.

This clonotype was seen repeatedly, ten times or more. The chain recombines TRBV5-1 with TRBJ2-5, with 10 bases aligning to TRBD1. This CDR3 has 15 amino acids. Unmatched junction bases numbered 0, after V lost 0 bases and J lost 1 base. Germline CDR1 reads SGHRS; CDR2 reads YFSETQ. CDR3 DNA: TGCGCCAGCAGCTTGGGACAGGGGGCCCAAGAGACCCAGTACTTC. It codes for CASSLGQGAQETQYF. The full variable domain, in which reference TRBV5-1 and TRBJ2-5 provide the parts outside the CDR3, is KAGVTQTPRYLIKTRGQQVTLSCSPISGHRSVSWYQQTPGQGLQFLFEYFSETQRNKGNFPGRFSGRQFSNSRSEMNVSTLELGDSALYLCASSLGQGAQETQYFGPGTRLLVL.

This clonotype has ten or more counts. This rearrangement joins TRBV4-1 to TRBJ1-6; D is ambiguous. Trimming pared 0 bases from V and 7 bases from J, leaving 10 bases between. The germline gives CDR1 MGHRA, CDR2 YSYEKL. The CDR3 extends over 15 amino acids. CDR3 loop: CASSQDRRTNSPLHF. CDR3 sequence (DNA): TGCGCCAGCAGCCAAGATCGCAGGACGAATTCACCCCTCCACTTT.